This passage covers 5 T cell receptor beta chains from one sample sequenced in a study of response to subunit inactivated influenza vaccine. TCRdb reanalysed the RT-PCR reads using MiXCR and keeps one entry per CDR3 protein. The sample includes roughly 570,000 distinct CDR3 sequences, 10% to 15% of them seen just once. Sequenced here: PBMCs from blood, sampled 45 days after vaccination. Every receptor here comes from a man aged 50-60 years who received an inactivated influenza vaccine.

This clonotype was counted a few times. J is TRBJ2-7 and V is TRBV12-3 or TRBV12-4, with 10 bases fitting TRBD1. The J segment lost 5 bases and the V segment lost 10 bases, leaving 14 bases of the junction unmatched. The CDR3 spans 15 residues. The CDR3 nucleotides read TGTGCCAACCACCGAAATCGGGACAGGGGCCACGAGCAGTACTTC. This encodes CANHRNRDRGHEQYF.

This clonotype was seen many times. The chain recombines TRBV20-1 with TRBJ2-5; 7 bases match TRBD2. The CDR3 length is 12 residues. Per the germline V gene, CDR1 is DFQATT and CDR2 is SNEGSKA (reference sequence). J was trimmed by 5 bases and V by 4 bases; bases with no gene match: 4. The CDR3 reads CSATTSFETQYF. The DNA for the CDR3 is TGCAGTGCTACGACTAGCTTTGAGACCCAGTACTTC.

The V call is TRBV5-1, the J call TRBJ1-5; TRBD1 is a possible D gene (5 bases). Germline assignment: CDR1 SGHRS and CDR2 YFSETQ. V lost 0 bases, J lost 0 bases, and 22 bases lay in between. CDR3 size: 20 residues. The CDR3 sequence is CASSLVQGLEYHTSNQPQHF. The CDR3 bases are TGCGCCAGCAGCTTGGTGCAGGGACTTGAATATCATACTAGCAATCAGCCCCAGCATTTT.

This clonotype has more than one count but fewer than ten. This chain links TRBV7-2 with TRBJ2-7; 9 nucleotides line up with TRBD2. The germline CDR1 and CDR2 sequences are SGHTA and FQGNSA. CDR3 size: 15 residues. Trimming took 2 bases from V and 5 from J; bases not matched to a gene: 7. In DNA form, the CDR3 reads TGTGCCAGCAGCTTAAAGGTAGCGGGAGCGGACGAGCAGTACTTC. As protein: CASSLKVAGADEQYF.

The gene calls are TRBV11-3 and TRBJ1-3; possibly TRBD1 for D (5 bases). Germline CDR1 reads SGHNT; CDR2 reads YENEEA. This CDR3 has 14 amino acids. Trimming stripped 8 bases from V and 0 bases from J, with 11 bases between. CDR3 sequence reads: CASWGRISGNTIYF. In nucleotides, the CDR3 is TGTGCCAGCTGGGGACGGATCTCTGGAAACACCATATATTTT. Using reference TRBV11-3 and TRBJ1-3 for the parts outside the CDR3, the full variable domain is EAGVVQSPRYKIIEKKQPVAFWCNPISGHNTLYWYLQNLGQGPELLIRYENEEAVDDSQLPKDRFSAERLKGVDSTLKIQPAELGDSAVYLCASWGRISGNTIYFGEGSWLTVV.